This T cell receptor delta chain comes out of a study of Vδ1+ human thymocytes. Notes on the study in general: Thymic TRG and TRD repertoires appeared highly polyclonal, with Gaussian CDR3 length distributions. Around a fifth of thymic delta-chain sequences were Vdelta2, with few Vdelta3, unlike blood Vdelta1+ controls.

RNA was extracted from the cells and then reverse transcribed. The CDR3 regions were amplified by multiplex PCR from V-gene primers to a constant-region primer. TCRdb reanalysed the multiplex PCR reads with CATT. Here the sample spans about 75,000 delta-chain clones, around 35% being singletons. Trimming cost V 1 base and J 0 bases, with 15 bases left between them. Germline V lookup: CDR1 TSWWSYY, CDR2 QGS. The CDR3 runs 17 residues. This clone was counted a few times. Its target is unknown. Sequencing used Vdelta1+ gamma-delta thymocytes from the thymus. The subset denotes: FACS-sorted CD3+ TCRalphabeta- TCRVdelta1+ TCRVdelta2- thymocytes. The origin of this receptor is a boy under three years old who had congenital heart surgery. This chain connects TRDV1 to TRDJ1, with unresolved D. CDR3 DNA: TGTGCTCTTGGGGAACAGCTGTCGCCCAGTTACACCGATAAACTCATCTTT. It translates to CALGEQLSPSYTDKLIF.